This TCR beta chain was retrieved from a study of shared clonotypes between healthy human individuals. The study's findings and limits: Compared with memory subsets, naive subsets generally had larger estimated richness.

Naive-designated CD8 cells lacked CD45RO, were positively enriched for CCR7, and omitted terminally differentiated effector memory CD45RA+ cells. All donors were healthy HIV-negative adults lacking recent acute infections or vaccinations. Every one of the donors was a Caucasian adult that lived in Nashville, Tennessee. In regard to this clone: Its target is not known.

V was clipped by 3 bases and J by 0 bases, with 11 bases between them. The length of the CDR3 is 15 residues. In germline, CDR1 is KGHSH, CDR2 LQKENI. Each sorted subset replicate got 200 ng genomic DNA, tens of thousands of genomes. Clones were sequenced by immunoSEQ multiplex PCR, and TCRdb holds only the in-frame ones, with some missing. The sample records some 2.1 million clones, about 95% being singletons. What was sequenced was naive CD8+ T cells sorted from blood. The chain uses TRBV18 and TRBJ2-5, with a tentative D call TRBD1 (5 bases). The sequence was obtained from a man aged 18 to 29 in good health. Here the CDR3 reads CASSPTLDNQETQYF. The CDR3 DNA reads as TGTGCCAGCTCACCTACCCTGGACAACCAAGAGACCCAGTACTTC.